This is a list of T cell receptor beta chains from one sample in a study of type 1 regulatory T cells. TCRdb reprocessed the reads via MiXCR and lists one record per CDR3 protein. The sample records 80,000 to 100,000 distinct CDR3 sequences, around a third being singletons. Sequenced input: CD4+ T cells, either the whole sample or a sorted fraction (not recorded which). The receptors were sampled from a human donor in good health. CDR3s include the opening cysteine and the closing phenylalanine or tryptophan. A D gene is named only where the DNA matches it firmly. Clone size is given for some rows only: seen once, a few or many times, or a class if the clone is expanded.

>-|TRBJ2-7|TRBV5-1|-
TGCGCCAGCAGCCTAGGGACACTGGGATCCTACGAGCAGTACTTC
CASSLGTLGSYEQYF
>few|TRBJ2-1|TRBV6-5|-
TGTGCCAGCAGTCCCCTGACAGGAGAGCAGTTCTTC
CASSPLTGEQFF
>few|TRBJ2-7|TRBV7-2|TRBD1
TGTGCCAGCACCCCGGACAGGGGGTCCTACGAGCAGTACTTC
CASTPDRGSYEQYF
>-|TRBJ2-3|TRBV7-2|-
TGTGCCAGCAGCTTAGACAGGGTAACAGATACGCAGTATTTT
CASSLDRVTDTQYF
>many|TRBJ2-1|TRBV20-1|TRBD2
TGCAGTGCTAGAGATCCATGGCTAGCGGGAGGAAATGAGCAGTTCTTC
CSARDPWLAGGNEQFF
>-|TRBJ2-6|TRBV12-5|-
TGTGCTAGTGGTTCCCGCTTGGCATCAATCTCTGGGGCCAACGTCCTGACTTTC
CASGSRLASISGANVLTF
>-|TRBJ1-2|TRBV28|TRBD1
TGTGCCAGCAGCTTCAGGGACAGCCGACACACCTTC
CASSFRDSRHTF
>-|TRBJ1-5|TRBV20-1|-
TGCAGTGCTAGAGATGGGTATTTCGGCAGACGCAATCAGCCCCAGCATTTT
CSARDGYFGRRNQPQHF
>-|TRBJ2-2|TRBV18|TRBD1
TGTGCCAGCTCACCCAAGGGACAGTTCACCGGGGAGCTGTTTTTT
CASSPKGQFTGELFF
>few|TRBJ2-5|TRBV20-1|TRBD2
TGCAGTGCTACGGGACTAGCGGGAGAAGAGACCCAGTACTTC
CSATGLAGEETQYF
>few|TRBJ1-4|TRBV30|TRBD1
TGTGCCTGGAATACAGGACAGGGGTCCGGTGAAAAACTGTTTTTT
CAWNTGQGSGEKLFF
>-|TRBJ2-1|TRBV6-2/TRBV6-3|-
TGTGCCAGCAGCGACGGGACACGGGGAAATGAGCAGTTCTTC
CASSDGTRGNEQFF
>-|TRBJ2-7|TRBV5-1|TRBD2
TGCGCCAGCAGCTTGAGACTAGCGGGAGAATACGAGCAGTACTTC
CASSLRLAGEYEQYF
>many|TRBJ2-3|TRBV7-2|-
TGTGCCAGCAGCACTATAGCAGATACGCAGTATTTT
CASSTIADTQYF
>few|TRBJ2-1|TRBV5-4|-
TGTGCCAGCAGTCTCGGGTCGGCTAGACCGAATGAGCAGTTCTTC
CASSLGSARPNEQFF
>few|TRBJ2-1|TRBV7-9|TRBD2
TGTGCCAGCAGCTGGACTAGCGGGACCGGGGTGCATGAGCAGTTCTTC
CASSWTSGTGVHEQFF
>few|TRBJ2-7|TRBV5-1|-
TGCGCCAGCAGCTCCAAAACCGGGACTTCAACCTCCTACGAGCAGTACTTC
CASSSKTGTSTSYEQYF
>-|TRBJ2-1|TRBV7-9|-
TGTGCCAGCAGAGACACTAGAGGTCCCTACAATGAGCAGTTCTTC
CASRDTRGPYNEQFF
>-|TRBJ2-5|TRBV19|-
TGTGCCAGTAGTATGGGCAGGGCCCAAGAGACCCAGTACTTC
CASSMGRAQETQYF
>-|TRBJ1-2|TRBV6-2/TRBV6-3|-
TGTGCCAGCAGCTCATGTGCAGGAGGCTACACCTTC
CASSSCAGGYTF
>few|TRBJ1-2|TRBV30|-
TGTGCCTGCTCACTCGGTGACCCCATCTCTTATGGCTACACCTTC
CACSLGDPISYGYTF
>many|TRBJ1-2|TRBV5-1|-
TGCGCCAGCAGCTTGGGGGGACCTCCGGAAACATATGGCTACACCTTC
CASSLGGPPETYGYTF
>few|TRBJ2-1|TRBV15|TRBD2
TGTGCCACCAGTCCTCTAGCGGGAGGGTTCTACAATGAGCAGTTCTTC
CATSPLAGGFYNEQFF
>few|TRBJ2-5|TRBV29-1|TRBD2
TGCAGCGTCCAGACTAGCGGTTCAGAGACCCAGTACTTC
CSVQTSGSETQYF
>few|TRBJ2-5|TRBV3-1|TRBD2
TGTGCCAGCAGCCATTTGTCTCGGCTAGCGGGAGGATCCGAGACCCAGTACTTC
CASSHLSRLAGGSETQYF
>few|TRBJ2-4|TRBV5-4|TRBD2
TGTGCCAGCAGCCAAGGGACTAGCGGGAGAATGGCAGCCAAAAACATTCAGTACTTC
CASSQGTSGRMAAKNIQYF
>-|TRBJ2-1|TRBV24-1|TRBD2
TGTGCCACCAGTGTATTCGCGGGAGTGAATGAGCAGTTCTTC
CATSVFAGVNEQFF
>few|TRBJ2-1|TRBV12-3/TRBV12-4|TRBD2
TGTGCCAGCAGTTTATGGGCTAGCGGGAGGGGGGATGAGCAGTTCTTC
CASSLWASGRGDEQFF
>few|TRBJ2-7|TRBV14|TRBD1
TGTGCCAGCAGCCTTATCGGGACAGGTCTCCTACGACAGTACTTC
CASSLIGTGLLRQYF
>few|TRBJ2-1|TRBV5-5|TRBD2
TGTGCCAGCAGCCCGGGGCCGGGACTAGCGGGCAGTAATGAGCAGTTCTTC
CASSPGPGLAGSNEQFF
>few|TRBJ2-7|TRBV7-9|TRBD2
TGTGCCAGCAGCTTAGCGGGGACTAGCGGGAGTGGAGAGCAGTACTTC
CASSLAGTSGSGEQYF
>-|TRBJ2-5|TRBV20-1|TRBD2
TGCAGTGCTCACGCCACCGGGACTACGGAGACCCAGTACTTC
CSAHATGTTETQYF
>-|TRBJ2-2|TRBV5-4|TRBD2
TGTGCCAGCAGCTTGGCGGGACTAGCTGGATACACCGGGGAGCTGTTTTTT
CASSLAGLAGYTGELFF
>-|TRBJ2-1|TRBV11-2|TRBD2
TGTGCCAGTCGCGGGAGGCCCAGGGACAATGAGCAGTTCTTC
CASRGRPRDNEQFF
>medium-sized|TRBJ2-3|TRBV4-1|TRBD2
TGCGCCAGCAGCACAGTCCCTCGGCAGCGGGAGAGAGATACGCAGTATTTT
CASSTVPRQRERDTQYF
>few|TRBJ2-5|TRBV7-2|TRBD1
TGTGCCAGCAGCTCCGGACAGGGAGAGACCCAGTACTTC
CASSSGQGETQYF
>few|TRBJ2-6|TRBV20-1|-
TGCAGTGCTACGGAAGAAGGGGCTGGGGCCAACGTCCTGACTTTC
CSATEEGAGANVLTF
>-|TRBJ2-2|TRBV20-1|TRBD2
TGCAGTGCTAGAGATAGTTCGGCTAGCGGGACCACCGGGGAGCTGTTTTTT
CSARDSSASGTTGELFF
>few|TRBJ2-7|TRBV20-1|TRBD1
TGCAGTGCTAGTGGGGAACAGGGGTGGGAATACGAGCAGTACTTC
CSASGEQGWEYEQYF